This TCR beta chain was sequenced for a study of blood T cell repertoires in COVID-19. In the study overall: Spain, Italy and the United States supplied samples that represented acute and convalescent COVID-19. T cells, B-cell-depleted T cells, or PBMCs supplied cDNA or gDNA.

The CDR3 runs 15 residues. Original methodology: Amplification of reference gene primers provided the estimated nucleated cell counts. Sequencing was performed with immunoSEQ multiplex PCR; in TCRdb, only in-frame clones are kept and a portion is missing. From that table come the V and J calls and clone size; the DNA was used to work out D and trimming. The sample yields tens of thousands of clones, nearly 90% seen once. The chain carries TRBV21-1 and TRBJ2-2; the table's D call, TRBD1, has no DNA check behind it. TRBV21-1 is flagged as a pseudogene. The sequence came from a human donor in a cohort sampled during active COVID-19. Sequencing was performed on peripheral blood. This CDR3 is CASSKAPTGAGELFF. CDR3 bases: TGTGCCAGCAGCAAAGCGCCGACAGGGGCCGGGGAGCTGTTTTTT.